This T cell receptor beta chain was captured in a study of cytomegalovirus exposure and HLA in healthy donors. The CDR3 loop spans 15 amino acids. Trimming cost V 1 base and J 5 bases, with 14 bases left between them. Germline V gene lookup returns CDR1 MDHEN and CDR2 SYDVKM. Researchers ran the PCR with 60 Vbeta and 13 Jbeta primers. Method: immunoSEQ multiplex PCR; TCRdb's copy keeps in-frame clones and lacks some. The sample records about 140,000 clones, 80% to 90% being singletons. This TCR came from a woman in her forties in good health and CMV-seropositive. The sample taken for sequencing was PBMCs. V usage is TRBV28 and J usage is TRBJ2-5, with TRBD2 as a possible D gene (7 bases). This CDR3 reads CASSLSLGGAETQYF. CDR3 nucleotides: TGTGCCAGCAGTTTATCACTGGGGGGGGCGGAGACCCAGTACTTC.